What follows describes a single T cell receptor (beta chain). Its target antigen remains unknown. No base qualities exist here, and no much larger clone lies one base off it. CDR1 SGDLS and CDR2 YYNGEE are derived from the germline V gene. V is reduced by 1 base and J by 2 bases, leaving a spacing of 8 bases between them. The CDR3, cysteine through phenylalanine, is 14 amino acids long. The only DNA kept is the CDR3, 42 bases in frame from the first base. The library was generated by the immunoSEQ multiplex PCR assay. TCRdb stores this immuneACCESS table with in-frame sequences only. Part of the clones is absent; in the studies checked, under half of the shortfall reflects unresolved V genes, and no reason is known for the rest. This sample comprises about 120,000 clones, roughly nine tenths of them detected only once. The top ten clonotypes cover about 1.1% of the sample. The entry originates in a study of control samples from healthy donors and cancer patients (dated by TCRdb to 2018 to 2021).

The chain employs TRBV9 and TRBJ2-3; the D gene is perhaps TRBD2, from 5 matching bases. Material for sequencing was PBMCs. The clonotype was recovered from a woman in her fifties or sixties with colorectal cancer. The CDR3 corresponds to CASSVSGNTDTQYF. The nucleotide sequence reads as follows: TGTGCCAGCAGCGTAAGCGGAAACACAGATACGCAGTATTTT.